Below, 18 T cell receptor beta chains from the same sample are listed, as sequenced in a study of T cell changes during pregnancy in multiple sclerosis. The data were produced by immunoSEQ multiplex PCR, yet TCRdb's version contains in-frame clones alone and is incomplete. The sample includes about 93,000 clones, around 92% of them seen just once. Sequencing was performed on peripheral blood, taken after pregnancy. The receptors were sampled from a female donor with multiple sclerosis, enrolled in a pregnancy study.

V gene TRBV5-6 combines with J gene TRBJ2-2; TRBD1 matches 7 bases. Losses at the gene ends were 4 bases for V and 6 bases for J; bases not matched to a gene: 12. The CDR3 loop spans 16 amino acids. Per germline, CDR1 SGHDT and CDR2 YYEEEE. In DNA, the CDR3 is TGTGCCAGCAGCAATTCCCGGACAGGATGGGCCGGGGAGCTGTTTTTT. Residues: CASSNSRTGWAGELFF. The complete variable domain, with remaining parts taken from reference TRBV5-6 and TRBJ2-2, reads DAGVTQSPTHLIKTRGQQVTLRCSPKSGHDTVSWYQQALGQGPQFIFQYYEEEERQRGNFPDRFSGHQFPNYSSELNVNALLLGDSALYLCASSNSRTGWAGELFFGEGSRLTVL.

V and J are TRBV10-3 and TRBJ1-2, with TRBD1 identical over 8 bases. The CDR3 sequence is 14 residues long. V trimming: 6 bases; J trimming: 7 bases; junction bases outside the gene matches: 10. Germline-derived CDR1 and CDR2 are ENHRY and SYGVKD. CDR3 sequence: CAIRDREGWSGYTF. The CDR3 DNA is TGTGCCATCAGGGACAGGGAGGGGTGGTCTGGCTACACCTTC.

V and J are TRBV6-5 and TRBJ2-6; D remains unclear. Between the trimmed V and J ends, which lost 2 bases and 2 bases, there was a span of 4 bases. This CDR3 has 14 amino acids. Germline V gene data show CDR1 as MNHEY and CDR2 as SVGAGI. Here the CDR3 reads CASSYAAGANVLTF. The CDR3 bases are TGTGCCAGCAGTTACGCAGCTGGGGCCAACGTCCTGACTTTC.

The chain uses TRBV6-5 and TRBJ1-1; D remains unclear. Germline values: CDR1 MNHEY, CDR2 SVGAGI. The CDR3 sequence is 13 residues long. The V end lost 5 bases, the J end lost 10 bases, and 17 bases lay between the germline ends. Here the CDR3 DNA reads TGTGCCAGCAGTCCTAGCATAGCACGGGCAGCTTTCTTT. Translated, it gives CASSPSIARAAFF.

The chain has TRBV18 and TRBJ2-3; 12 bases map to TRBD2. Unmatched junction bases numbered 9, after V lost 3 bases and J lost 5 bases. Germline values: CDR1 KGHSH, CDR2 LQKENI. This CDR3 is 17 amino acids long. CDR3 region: CASSPRTSGNMGDTQYF. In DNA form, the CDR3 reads TGTGCCAGCTCACCTCGGACTAGCGGGAATATGGGAGATACGCAGTATTTT. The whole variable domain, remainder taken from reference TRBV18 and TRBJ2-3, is NAGVMQNPRHLVRRRGQEARLRCSPMKGHSHVYWYRQLPEEGLKFMVYLQKENIIDESGMPKERFSAEFPKEGPSILRIQQVVRGDSAAYFCASSPRTSGNMGDTQYFGPGTRLTVL.

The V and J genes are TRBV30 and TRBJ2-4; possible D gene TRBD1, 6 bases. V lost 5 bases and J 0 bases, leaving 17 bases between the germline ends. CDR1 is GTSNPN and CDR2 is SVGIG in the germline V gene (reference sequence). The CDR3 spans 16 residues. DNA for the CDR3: TGTGCCTGGGGAAAAACAGGGATGGGAGCCAAAAACATTCAGTACTTC. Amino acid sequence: CAWGKTGMGAKNIQYF.

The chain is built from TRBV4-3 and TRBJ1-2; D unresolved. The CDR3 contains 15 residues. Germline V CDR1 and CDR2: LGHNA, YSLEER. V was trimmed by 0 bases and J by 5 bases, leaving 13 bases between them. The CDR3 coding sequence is TGCGCCAGCAGCCAAGACCCCGGACGGGAGTATGGCTACACCTTC. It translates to CASSQDPGREYGYTF.

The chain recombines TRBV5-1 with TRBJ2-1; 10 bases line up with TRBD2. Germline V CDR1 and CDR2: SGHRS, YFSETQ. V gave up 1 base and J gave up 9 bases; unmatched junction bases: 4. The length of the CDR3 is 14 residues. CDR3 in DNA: TGCGCCAGCAGCTTGCTAGCGGGGGAGGGTGAGCAGTTCTTC. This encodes CASSLLAGEGEQFF.

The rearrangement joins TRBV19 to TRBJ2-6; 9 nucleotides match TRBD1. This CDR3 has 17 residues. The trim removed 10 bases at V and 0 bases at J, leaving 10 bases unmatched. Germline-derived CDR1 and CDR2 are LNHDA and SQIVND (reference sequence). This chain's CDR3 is CATHVGQGASGANVLTF. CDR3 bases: TGTGCCACTCATGTGGGACAGGGCGCCTCTGGGGCCAACGTCCTGACTTTC. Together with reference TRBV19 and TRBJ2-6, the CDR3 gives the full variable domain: DGGITQSPKYLFRKEGQNVTLSCEQNLNHDAMYWYRQDPGQGLRLIYYSQIVNDFQKGDIAEGYSVSREKKESFPLTVTSAQKNPTAFYLCATHVGQGASGANVLTFGAGSRLTVL.

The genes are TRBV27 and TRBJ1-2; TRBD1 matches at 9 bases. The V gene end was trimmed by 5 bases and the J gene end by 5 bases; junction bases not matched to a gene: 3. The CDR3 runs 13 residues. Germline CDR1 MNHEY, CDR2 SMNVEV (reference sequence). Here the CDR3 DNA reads TGTGCCAGCAGTCGGGACAGGGATTATGGCTACACCTTC. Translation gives CASSRDRDYGYTF.

CDR3 in DNA: TGCAGCGCCGCCGGGATAGGTCAGCCCCAGCATTTT. It translates to CSAAGIGQPQHF. The chain has TRBV29-1 and TRBJ1-5; no clear D. Per the germline V gene, CDR1 is SQVTM and CDR2 is ANQGSEA. The CDR3 extends over 12 amino acids. Trimming shortened V by 7 bases and J by 6 bases, and 13 bases separated the two germline ends.

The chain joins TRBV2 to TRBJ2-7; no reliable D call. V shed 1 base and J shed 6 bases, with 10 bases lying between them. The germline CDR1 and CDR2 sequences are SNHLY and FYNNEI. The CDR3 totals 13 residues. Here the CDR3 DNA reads TGTGCCAGCAGTGAAGGAGTACGAGGCGAGCAGTACTTC. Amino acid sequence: CASSEGVRGEQYF.

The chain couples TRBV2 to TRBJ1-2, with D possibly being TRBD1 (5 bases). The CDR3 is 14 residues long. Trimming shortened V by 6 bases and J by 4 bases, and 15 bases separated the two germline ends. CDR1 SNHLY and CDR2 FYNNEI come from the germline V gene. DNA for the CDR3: TGTGCCAGCAGGGGACTCATTCTGGGCTATGGCTACACCTTC. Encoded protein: CASRGLILGYGYTF.

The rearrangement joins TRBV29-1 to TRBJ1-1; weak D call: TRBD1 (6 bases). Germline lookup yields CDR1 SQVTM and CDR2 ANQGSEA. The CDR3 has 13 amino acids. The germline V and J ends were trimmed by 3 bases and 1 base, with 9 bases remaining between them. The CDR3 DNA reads TGCAGCGTTGATAAGGGACAGAACACTGAAGCTTTCTTT. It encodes CSVDKGQNTEAFF. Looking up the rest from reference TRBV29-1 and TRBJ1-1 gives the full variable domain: SAVISQKPSRDICQRGTSLTIQCQVDSQVTMMFWYRQQPGQSLTLIATANQGSEATYESGFVIDKFPISRPNLTFSTLTVSNMSPEDSSIYLCSVDKGQNTEAFFGQGTRLTVV.

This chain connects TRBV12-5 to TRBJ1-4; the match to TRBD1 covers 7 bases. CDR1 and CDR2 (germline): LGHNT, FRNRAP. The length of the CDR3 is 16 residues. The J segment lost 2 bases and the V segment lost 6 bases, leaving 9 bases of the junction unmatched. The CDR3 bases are TGTGCTAGTGGCCCCCCCCGGGGACAGACTAATGAAAAACTGTTTTTT. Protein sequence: CASGPPRGQTNEKLFF.

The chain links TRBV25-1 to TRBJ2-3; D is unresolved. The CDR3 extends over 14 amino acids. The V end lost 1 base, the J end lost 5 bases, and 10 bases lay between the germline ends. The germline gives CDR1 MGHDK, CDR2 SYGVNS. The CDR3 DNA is TGTGCCAGCAGTGAATCTAGTGATGTAGATACGCAGTATTTT. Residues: CASSESSDVDTQYF.

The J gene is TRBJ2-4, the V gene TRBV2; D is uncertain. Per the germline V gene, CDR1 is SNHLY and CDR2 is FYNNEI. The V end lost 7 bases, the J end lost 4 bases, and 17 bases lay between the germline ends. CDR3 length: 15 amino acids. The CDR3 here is CASKGDPTIKNIQYF. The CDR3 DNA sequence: TGTGCCAGCAAAGGAGACCCTACTATTAAAAACATTCAGTACTTC.

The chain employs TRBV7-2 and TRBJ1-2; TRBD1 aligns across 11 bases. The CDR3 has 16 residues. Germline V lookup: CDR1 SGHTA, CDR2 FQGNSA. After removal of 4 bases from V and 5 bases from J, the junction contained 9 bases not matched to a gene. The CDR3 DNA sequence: TGTGCCAGCAGCTCAAGGACAGGGGGCATGCTATATGGCTACACCTTC. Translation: CASSSRTGGMLYGYTF.